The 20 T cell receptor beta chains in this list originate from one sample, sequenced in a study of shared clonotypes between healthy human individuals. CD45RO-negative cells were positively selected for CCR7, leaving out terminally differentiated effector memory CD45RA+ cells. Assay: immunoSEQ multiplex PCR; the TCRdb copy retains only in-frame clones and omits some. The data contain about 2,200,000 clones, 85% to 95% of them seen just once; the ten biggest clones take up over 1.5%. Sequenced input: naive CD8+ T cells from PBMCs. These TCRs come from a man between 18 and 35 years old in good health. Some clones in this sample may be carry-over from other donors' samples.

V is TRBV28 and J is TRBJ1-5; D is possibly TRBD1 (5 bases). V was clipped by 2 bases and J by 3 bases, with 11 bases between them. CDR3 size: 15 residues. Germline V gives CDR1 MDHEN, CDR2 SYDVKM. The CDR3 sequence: CASSLAGRDNQPQHF. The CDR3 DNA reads TGTGCCAGCAGTTTAGCGGGACGGGACAATCAGCCCCAGCATTTT. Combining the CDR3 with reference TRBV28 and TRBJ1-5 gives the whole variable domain DVKVTQSSRYLVKRTGEKVFLECVQDMDHENMFWYRQDPGLGLRLIYFSYDVKMKEKGDIPEGYSVSREKKERFSLILESASTNQTSMYLCASSLAGRDNQPQHFGDGTRLSIL.

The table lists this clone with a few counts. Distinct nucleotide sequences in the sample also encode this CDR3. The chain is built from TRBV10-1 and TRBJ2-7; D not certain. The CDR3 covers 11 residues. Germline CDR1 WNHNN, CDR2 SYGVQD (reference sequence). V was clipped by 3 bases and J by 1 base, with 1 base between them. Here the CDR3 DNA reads TGCGCCAGCAGTGATTCCTACGAGCAGTACTTC. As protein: CASSDSYEQYF.

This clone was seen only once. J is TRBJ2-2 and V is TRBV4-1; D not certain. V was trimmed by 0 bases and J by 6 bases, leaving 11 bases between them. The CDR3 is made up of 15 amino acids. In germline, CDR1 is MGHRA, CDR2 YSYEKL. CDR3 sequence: CASSQDYPGPGELFF. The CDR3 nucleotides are TGCGCCAGCAGCCAAGATTACCCGGGTCCCGGGGAGCTGTTTTTT.

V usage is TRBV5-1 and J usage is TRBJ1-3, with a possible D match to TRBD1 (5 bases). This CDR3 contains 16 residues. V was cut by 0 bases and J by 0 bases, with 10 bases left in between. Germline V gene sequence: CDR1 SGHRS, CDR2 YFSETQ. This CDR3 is CASSLVSGSSGNTIYF. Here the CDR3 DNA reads TGCGCCAGCAGCTTGGTTTCAGGGAGCTCTGGAAACACCATATATTTT.

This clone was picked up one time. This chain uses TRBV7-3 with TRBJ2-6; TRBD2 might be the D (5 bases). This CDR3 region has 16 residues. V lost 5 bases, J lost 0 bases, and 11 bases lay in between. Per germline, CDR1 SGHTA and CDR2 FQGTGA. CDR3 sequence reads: CASSLLGSSGANVLTF. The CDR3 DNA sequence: TGTGCCAGCAGCCTCCTGGGGAGCTCTGGGGCCAACGTCCTGACTTTC.

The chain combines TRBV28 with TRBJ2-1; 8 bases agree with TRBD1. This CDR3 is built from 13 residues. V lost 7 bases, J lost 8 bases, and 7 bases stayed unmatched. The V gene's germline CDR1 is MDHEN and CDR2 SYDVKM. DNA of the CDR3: TGTGCCAGCAACGACAGGGGTGTGGATGAGCAGTTCTTC. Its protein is CASNDRGVDEQFF.

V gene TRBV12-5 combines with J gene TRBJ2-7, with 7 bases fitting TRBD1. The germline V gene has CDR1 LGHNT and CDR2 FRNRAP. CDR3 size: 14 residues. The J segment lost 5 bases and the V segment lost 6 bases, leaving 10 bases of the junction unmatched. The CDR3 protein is CASGAGGTDHEQYF. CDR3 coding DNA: TGTGCTAGTGGAGCAGGGGGTACGGACCACGAGCAGTACTTC. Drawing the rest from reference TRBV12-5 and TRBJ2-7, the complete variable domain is DARVTQTPRHKVTEMGQEVTMRCQPILGHNTVFWYRQTMMQGLELLAYFRNRAPLDDSGMPKDRFSAEMPDATLATLKIQPSEPRDSAVYFCASGAGGTDHEQYFGPGTRLTVT.

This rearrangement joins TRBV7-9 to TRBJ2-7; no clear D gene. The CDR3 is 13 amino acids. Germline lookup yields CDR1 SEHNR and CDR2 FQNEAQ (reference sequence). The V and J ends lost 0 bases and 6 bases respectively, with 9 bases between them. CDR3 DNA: TGTGCCAGCAGCTTAGCCCGCCGTGGCGAGCAGTACTTC. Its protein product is CASSLARRGEQYF.

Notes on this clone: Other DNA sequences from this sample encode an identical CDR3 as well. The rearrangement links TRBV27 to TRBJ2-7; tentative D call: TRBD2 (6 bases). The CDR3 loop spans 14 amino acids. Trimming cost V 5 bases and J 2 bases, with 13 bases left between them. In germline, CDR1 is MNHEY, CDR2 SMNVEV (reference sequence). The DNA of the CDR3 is TGTGCCAGCAGTCCCCGGGGCGGGGCCTACGAGCAGTACTTC. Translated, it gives CASSPRGGAYEQYF.

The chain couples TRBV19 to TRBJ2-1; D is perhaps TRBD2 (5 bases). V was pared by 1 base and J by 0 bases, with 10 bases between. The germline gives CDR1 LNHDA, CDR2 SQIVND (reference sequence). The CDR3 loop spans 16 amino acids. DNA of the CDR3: TGTGCCAGTAGTATAGGAGGACTGGTCTCCTACAATGAGCAGTTCTTC. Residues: CASSIGGLVSYNEQFF. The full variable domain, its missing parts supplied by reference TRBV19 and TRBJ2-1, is DGGITQSPKYLFRKEGQNVTLSCEQNLNHDAMYWYRQDPGQGLRLIYYSQIVNDFQKGDIAEGYSVSREKKESFPLTVTSAQKNPTAFYLCASSIGGLVSYNEQFFGPGTRLTVL.

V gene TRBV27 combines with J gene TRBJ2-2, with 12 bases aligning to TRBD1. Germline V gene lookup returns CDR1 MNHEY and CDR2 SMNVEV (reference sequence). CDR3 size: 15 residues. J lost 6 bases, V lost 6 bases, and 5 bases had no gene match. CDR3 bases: TGTGCCAGCAGAACCGGGACAGGGGGCCCCGGGGAGCTGTTTTTT. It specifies CASRTGTGGPGELFF.

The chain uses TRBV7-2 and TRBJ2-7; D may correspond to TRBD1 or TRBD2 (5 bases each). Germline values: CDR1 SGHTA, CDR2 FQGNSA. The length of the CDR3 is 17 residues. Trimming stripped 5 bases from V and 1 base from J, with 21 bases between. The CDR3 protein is CASSHLAGARDSYEQYF. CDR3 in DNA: TGTGCCAGCAGCCACCTGGCCGGGGCTAGAGATTCCTACGAGCAGTACTTC.

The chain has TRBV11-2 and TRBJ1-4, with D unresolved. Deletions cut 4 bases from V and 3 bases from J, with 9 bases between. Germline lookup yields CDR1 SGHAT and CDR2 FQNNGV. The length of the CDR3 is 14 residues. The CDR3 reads CASSSVYPNEKLFF. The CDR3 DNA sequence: TGTGCCAGCAGCTCCGTCTACCCTAATGAAAAACTGTTTTTT. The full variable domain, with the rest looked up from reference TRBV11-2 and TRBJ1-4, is EAGVAQSPRYKIIEKRQSVAFWCNPISGHATLYWYQQILGQGPKLLIQFQNNGVVDDSQLPKDRFSAERLKGVDSTLKIQPAKLEDSAVYLCASSSVYPNEKLFFGSGTQLSVL.

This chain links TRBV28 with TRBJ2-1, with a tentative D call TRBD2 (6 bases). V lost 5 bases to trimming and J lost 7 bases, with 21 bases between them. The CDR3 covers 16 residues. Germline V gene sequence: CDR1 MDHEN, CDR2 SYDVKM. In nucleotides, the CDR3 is TGTGCCAGCAGTCCGTGGGACTCAAAGCTAGGTAATGAGCAGTTCTTC. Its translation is CASSPWDSKLGNEQFF.

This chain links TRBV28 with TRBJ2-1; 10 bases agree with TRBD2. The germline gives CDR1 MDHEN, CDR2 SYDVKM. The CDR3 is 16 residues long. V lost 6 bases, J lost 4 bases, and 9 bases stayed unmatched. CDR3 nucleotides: TGTGCCAGCAGCTACTCTAGCGGGAGTTGGTACAATGAGCAGTTCTTC. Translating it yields CASSYSSGSWYNEQFF. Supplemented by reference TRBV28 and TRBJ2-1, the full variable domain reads DVKVTQSSRYLVKRTGEKVFLECVQDMDHENMFWYRQDPGLGLRLIYFSYDVKMKEKGDIPEGYSVSREKKERFSLILESASTNQTSMYLCASSYSSGSWYNEQFFGPGTRLTVL.

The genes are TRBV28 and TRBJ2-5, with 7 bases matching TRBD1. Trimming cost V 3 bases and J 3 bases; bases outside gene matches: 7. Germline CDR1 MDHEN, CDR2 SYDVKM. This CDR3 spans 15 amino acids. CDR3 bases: TGTGCCAGCAGTTTGGGGACAGAAGGTGAAGAGACCCAGTACTTC. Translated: CASSLGTEGEETQYF. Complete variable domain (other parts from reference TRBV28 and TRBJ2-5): DVKVTQSSRYLVKRTGEKVFLECVQDMDHENMFWYRQDPGLGLRLIYFSYDVKMKEKGDIPEGYSVSREKKERFSLILESASTNQTSMYLCASSLGTEGEETQYFGPGTRLLVL.

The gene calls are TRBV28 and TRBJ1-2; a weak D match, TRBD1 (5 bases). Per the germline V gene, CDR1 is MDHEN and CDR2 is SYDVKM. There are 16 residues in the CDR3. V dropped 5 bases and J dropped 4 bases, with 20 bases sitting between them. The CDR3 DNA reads TGTGCCAGCAGTCCGCCAGGGAGGGGAAATTCCTATGGCTACACCTTC. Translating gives CASSPPGRGNSYGYTF.

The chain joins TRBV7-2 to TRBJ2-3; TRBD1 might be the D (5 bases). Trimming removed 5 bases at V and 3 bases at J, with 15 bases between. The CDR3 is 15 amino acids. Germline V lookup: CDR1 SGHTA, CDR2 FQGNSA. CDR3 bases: TGTGCCAGCAGCCAGATGGACACCAAGACAGATACGCAGTATTTT. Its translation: CASSQMDTKTDTQYF.

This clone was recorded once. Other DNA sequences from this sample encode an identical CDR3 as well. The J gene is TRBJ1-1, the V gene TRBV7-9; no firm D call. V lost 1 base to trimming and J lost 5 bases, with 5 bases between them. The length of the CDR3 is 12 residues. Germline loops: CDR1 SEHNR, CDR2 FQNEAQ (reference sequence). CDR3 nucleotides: TGTGCCAGCAGCTTAGGAAGTACTGAAGCTTTCTTT. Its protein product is CASSLGSTEAFF.

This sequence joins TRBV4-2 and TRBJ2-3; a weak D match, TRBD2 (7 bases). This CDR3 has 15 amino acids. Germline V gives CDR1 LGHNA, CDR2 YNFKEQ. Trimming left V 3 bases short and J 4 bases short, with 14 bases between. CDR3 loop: CASSHPGGGADTQYF. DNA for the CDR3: TGTGCCAGCAGCCACCCTGGGGGGGGCGCAGATACGCAGTATTTT.